Listed below are T cell receptor beta chains from one sample, sequenced in a study of shared T cell receptors in the human thymus. The protocol was immunoSEQ multiplex PCR, while the TCRdb copy is restricted to in-frame clones and leaves out a portion. This sample carries hundreds of thousands of clones, roughly 90% of them seen once, and the ten largest clones take 0.008% to 0.011%. This sample was also put to use in a study of human thymus T cells.

The sequencing input was thymocytes. All receptors derive from a boy younger than two with a congenital heart defect. CDR3s include the opening cysteine and the closing phenylalanine or tryptophan. A D gene is named only where the DNA matches it firmly. Size tells how often a clone was seen (once, few, many) or the class of an expanded clone, and some rows leave it out.

TRBD2	.	19	TRBV7-2	TRBJ2-1	CASSLGRGSGRAGYNEQFF	TGTGCCAGCAGCTTAGGGCGCGGCAGCGGGAGGGCTGGCTACAATGAGCAGTTCTTC
TRBD1	.	16	TRBV19	TRBJ1-5	CASRYGQADSNQPQHF	TGTGCCAGTAGATATGGACAGGCGGATAGCAATCAGCCCCAGCATTTT
.	few	14	TRBV4-2	TRBJ2-1	CASSQGMTGNEQFF	TGTGCCAGCAGCCAAGGCATGACCGGGAATGAGCAGTTCTTC
.	once	13	TRBV28	TRBJ2-7	CASSLRQCYEQYF	TGTGCCAGCAGTTTAAGACAGTGCTACGAGCAGTACTTC
.	.	14	TRBV13	TRBJ2-7	CASSIRGNSYEQYF	TGTGCCAGCTCGATTCGGGGTAACTCCTACGAGCAGTACTTC
TRBD2	.	20	TRBV5-1	TRBJ2-1	CASSSQLGTSGRNSYNEQFF	TGCGCCAGCAGCTCCCAACTCGGGACTAGCGGGAGGAACTCCTACAATGAGCAGTTCTTC
TRBD1	.	17	TRBV27	TRBJ2-1	CARKEFAPGTGANEQFF	TGTGCCAGGAAGGAGTTTGCCCCCGGGACAGGAGCCAATGAGCAGTTCTTC
.	.	17	TRBV9	TRBJ2-5	CASSVEVDRTLRGTQYF	TGTGCCAGCAGCGTAGAGGTGGACCGGACGCTTCGGGGGACCCAGTACTTC
TRBD1	.	17	TRBV19	TRBJ2-7	CASSSRDRGPTGYEQYF	TGTGCCAGTAGTAGCCGGGACAGGGGGCCGACGGGCTACGAGCAGTACTTC
TRBD2	.	17	TRBV7-2	TRBJ2-5	CASSPGTSGRTQETQYF	TGTGCCAGCAGCCCCGGGACTAGCGGGAGGACTCAAGAGACCCAGTACTTC
.	.	16	TRBV11-3	TRBJ2-1	CASSFSRTARYNEQFF	TGTGCCAGCAGCTTCAGTCGAACAGCCCGTTACAATGAGCAGTTCTTC
.	.	14	TRBV30	TRBJ1-5	CAWSVRREGQPQHF	TGTGCCTGGAGTGTACGCAGGGAGGGGCAGCCCCAGCATTTT
.	once	13	TRBV5-1	TRBJ2-5	CASSSDTQETQYF	TGCGCCAGCAGCTCGGACACTCAAGAGACCCAGTACTTC
.	few	13	TRBV27	TRBJ2-1	CASSPGLDNEQFF	TGTGCCAGCAGTCCGGGACTTGACAATGAGCAGTTCTTC
TRBD1	.	15	TRBV28	TRBJ1-1	CASSPGQGCSTEAFF	TGTGCCAGCAGTCCTGGACAGGGGTGTAGCACTGAAGCTTTCTTT